Below, 27 T cell receptor beta chains from the same sample are listed, as sequenced in a study of cytomegalovirus exposure and HLA in healthy donors. Primers for the PCR totalled 60 Vbeta and 13 Jbeta. Generated by immunoSEQ multiplex PCR, the TCRdb table keeps only in-frame clones and is missing some. The table records some 160,000 clones, about 79% of them present only once. The sequenced material came from PBMCs. Every receptor here comes from a man aged 50 to 59 in good health and CMV-seropositive.

The chain is built from TRBV6-5 and TRBJ2-1; a weak D match, TRBD2 (5 bases). The CDR3 contains 15 residues. CDR1 and CDR2 (germline): MNHEY, SVGAGI. V lost 5 bases, J lost 0 bases, and 11 bases lay in between. CDR3 nucleotides: TGTGCCAGCAGTCAAGTAGGGAGCTCCTACAATGAGCAGTTCTTC. Protein sequence: CASSQVGSSYNEQFF.

This sequence joins TRBV2 and TRBJ1-1; D is uncertain. Germline values: CDR1 SNHLY, CDR2 FYNNEI. With 0 bases removed from V and 1 base from J, the gap between germline ends came to 9 bases. The CDR3 sequence is 15 residues long. The CDR3 DNA sequence: TGTGCCAGCAGTGAAGCGCTGGGCAGGAACACTGAAGCTTTCTTT. Its translation is CASSEALGRNTEAFF. The entire variable domain, with the rest obtained from reference TRBV2 and TRBJ1-1, is as follows: EPEVTQTPSHQVTQMGQEVILRCVPISNHLYFYWYRQILGQKVEFLVSFYNNEISEKSEIFDDQFSVERPDGSNFTLKIRSTKLEDSAMYFCASSEALGRNTEAFFGQGTRLTVV.

The chain combines TRBV2 with TRBJ2-2; 8 bases fit TRBD2. CDR3 size: 17 residues. The V segment lost 7 bases and the J segment 5 bases; nucleotides outside the gene matches: 15. Germline values: CDR1 SNHLY, CDR2 FYNNEI. CDR3 bases: TGTGCCAGCACGGGAGGGCCGGATCTAGGGGGTACCGGGGAGCTGTTTTTT. Protein sequence: CASTGGPDLGGTGELFF.

The chain carries TRBV19 and TRBJ1-1; D is ambiguous. There are 16 residues in the CDR3. Between the trimmed V and J ends, which lost 1 base and 0 bases, there was a span of 12 bases. Germline V gives CDR1 LNHDA, CDR2 SQIVND (reference sequence). The CDR3: CASSIVSFRMNTEAFF. The CDR3 DNA reads TGTGCCAGTAGTATAGTGTCCTTTCGTATGAACACTGAAGCTTTCTTT.

J is TRBJ1-5 and V is TRBV19; possible D gene TRBD1, 6 bases. The CDR3 length is 15 residues. The V gene's germline CDR1 is LNHDA and CDR2 SQIVND (reference sequence). The ends were cut back, 4 bases at V and 0 bases at J, with 10 bases in the middle. CDR3 protein: CASSTRTDSNQPQHF. In DNA form, the CDR3 reads TGTGCCAGTAGTACCCGGACAGATAGCAATCAGCCCCAGCATTTT.

J is TRBJ1-4 and V is TRBV7-2; maybe TRBD1 (5 bases). The CDR3 spans 16 residues. CDR1 is SGHTA, CDR2 FQGNSA, per germline. The V and J ends lost 5 bases and 2 bases respectively, with 15 bases between them. The CDR3 reads CASSLTLGVTNEKLFF. The CDR3, as DNA: TGTGCCAGCAGCCTAACCCTAGGGGTTACTAATGAAAAACTGTTTTTT.

This clone was seen a few times. The chain recombines TRBV9 with TRBJ1-1; D is uncertain. Trimming cost V 0 bases and J 0 bases, with 12 bases left between them. Germline CDR1 is SGDLS and CDR2 is YYNGEE. This CDR3 is 16 amino acids long. The CDR3 region has the DNA TGTGCCAGCAGCGTAGATGGAGGAGAGATGAACACTGAAGCTTTCTTT. Translated: CASSVDGGEMNTEAFF.

The chain is built from TRBV5-1 and TRBJ1-4, with TRBD1 matching over 7 bases. With 1 base clipped from V and 6 bases from J, the junction kept 6 bases outside the gene matches. Germline values: CDR1 SGHRS, CDR2 YFSETQ. The CDR3 has 15 residues. The CDR3 sequence: CASSLRTGDYEKLFF. The CDR3 coding sequence is TGCGCCAGCAGCTTGAGAACAGGGGATTATGAAAAACTGTTTTTT. Together with reference TRBV5-1 and TRBJ1-4, the CDR3 gives the full variable domain: KAGVTQTPRYLIKTRGQQVTLSCSPISGHRSVSWYQQTPGQGLQFLFEYFSETQRNKGNFPGRFSGRQFSNSRSEMNVSTLELGDSALYLCASSLRTGDYEKLFFGSGTQLSVL.

The chain is built from TRBV27 and TRBJ2-1; 7 bases line up with TRBD1. Germline trimming cut 5 bases from V and 4 bases from J; bases unmatched to any gene: 5. CDR3 length equals 14 residues. CDR1 and CDR2 from the germline V gene are MNHEY and SMNVEV (reference sequence). CDR3 DNA sequence: TGTGCCAGCAGTCCCAGGGGGAGATACAATGAGCAGTTCTTC. Protein: CASSPRGRYNEQFF.

This clone appeared a few times. V gene TRBV15 combines with J gene TRBJ2-3; D is unresolved. V was shortened by 8 bases and J by 1 base, with 10 bases between the two germline ends. CDR1 and CDR2 from the germline V gene are LNHNV and YYDKDF (reference sequence). The CDR3 has 13 residues. The CDR3 region has the DNA TGTGCCACCCGTAGCTACGGCACAGATACGCAGTATTTT. It translates to CATRSYGTDTQYF.

The rearrangement uses TRBV5-1 and TRBJ2-1, with D tentatively TRBD2 (5 bases). Germline CDR1 is SGHRS and CDR2 is YFSETQ. The V and J ends lost 5 bases and 9 bases respectively, with 15 bases between them. The CDR3 is 13 residues long. The CDR3 DNA follows: TGCGCCAGCAGAAAAAGAAGCGGACCTGAGCAGTTCTTC. Translated: CASRKRSGPEQFF.

This chain connects TRBV28 to TRBJ2-5; D gene unclear. Trimming took 6 bases from V and 1 from J, leaving 15 bases between them. CDR1 is MDHEN and CDR2 is SYDVKM in the germline V gene. This CDR3 region has 15 residues. The CDR3 region has the DNA TGTGCCAGCAGCACTGACAAACGAATCCAAGAGACCCAGTACTTC. It yields the protein CASSTDKRIQETQYF.

The CDR3 loop reads CASSGRGLNYNEQFF. CDR3 DNA sequence: TGTGCCAGCAGTGGCAGGGGGCTAAACTACAATGAGCAGTTCTTC. This rearrangement joins TRBV28 to TRBJ2-1, with 8 bases aligning to TRBD1. V shed 5 bases and J 3 bases; nucleotides not matched to a gene: 6. Germline values: CDR1 MDHEN, CDR2 SYDVKM. This CDR3 is 15 amino acids long. Full variable domain (rest looked up from reference TRBV28 and TRBJ2-1): DVKVTQSSRYLVKRTGEKVFLECVQDMDHENMFWYRQDPGLGLRLIYFSYDVKMKEKGDIPEGYSVSREKKERFSLILESASTNQTSMYLCASSGRGLNYNEQFFGPGTRLTVL.

V is TRBV10-2 and J is TRBJ2-1; 8 bases are shared with TRBD2. The CDR3 is 14 residues long. V lost 1 base, J lost 7 bases, and 3 bases stayed unmatched. CDR1 and CDR2 from the germline V gene are WSHSY and SAAADI. The CDR3 is CASSELLAENEQFF. The CDR3 DNA reads as TGCGCCAGCAGTGAGTTACTAGCGGAAAATGAGCAGTTCTTC.

This chain uses TRBV10-2 with TRBJ2-5; possibly TRBD2 for D (5 bases). V lost 5 bases and J lost 3, with 19 bases in between. This CDR3 contains 16 residues. Per germline, CDR1 WSHSY and CDR2 SAAADI. This CDR3 is CASSRGPHEGKETQYF. CDR3 DNA: TGCGCCAGCAGTCGCGGACCTCATGAGGGCAAAGAGACCCAGTACTTC.

V gene TRBV5-6 combines with J gene TRBJ1-1; D not certain. The length of the CDR3 is 16 residues. Germline loops: CDR1 SGHDT, CDR2 YYEEEE. Trimming took off 3 bases at V and 2 bases at J, with 17 bases between the two ends. Written as DNA, the CDR3 is TGTGCCAGCAGCTGGTATCCCCGCGCCGAAAACACTGAAGCTTTCTTT. Its protein is CASSWYPRAENTEAFF.

This clone was seen a single time. The CDR3 region is CASSTPRDTRKGYTF. In DNA form, the CDR3 reads TGTGCCAGCAGCACCCCTCGGGACACCCGAAAAGGCTACACCTTC. This sequence joins TRBV6-5 and TRBJ1-2; D may be TRBD1 (6 bases). The CDR3 runs 15 residues. In germline, CDR1 is MNHEY, CDR2 SVGAGI. Trimming took off 6 bases at V and 8 bases at J, with 22 bases between the two ends.

This chain joins TRBV5-1 and TRBJ2-1; TRBD1 matches 8 bases. The J segment lost 4 bases and the V segment lost 0 bases, leaving 6 bases of the junction unmatched. The CDR3 spans 16 residues. Germline V lookup: CDR1 SGHRS, CDR2 YFSETQ. The CDR3 protein is CASSLGLGTGYNEQFF. The CDR3 DNA sequence: TGCGCCAGCAGCTTGGGTCTCGGGACAGGTTACAATGAGCAGTTCTTC.

The chain recombines TRBV5-1 with TRBJ2-6, with no clear D. There are 17 residues in the CDR3. V lost 0 bases, J lost 0 bases, and 10 bases lay in between. CDR1 is SGHRS, CDR2 YFSETQ, per germline. The chain's CDR3 is CASSLAPVSSGANVLTF. CDR3 nucleotides: TGCGCCAGCAGCTTGGCTCCGGTTTCCTCTGGGGCCAACGTCCTGACTTTC.

This rearrangement joins TRBV5-1 to TRBJ2-5, with a tentative D call TRBD1 (6 bases). The CDR3 sequence is 17 residues long. The germline V gene has CDR1 SGHRS and CDR2 YFSETQ. The V and J ends lost 4 bases and 1 base respectively, with 20 bases between them. The CDR3 nucleotides read TGCGCCAGCAGCACAGTTTTGACAGGCGCGGCCCAAGAGACCCAGTACTTC. Encoded protein: CASSTVLTGAAQETQYF.

The V call is TRBV2, the J call TRBJ2-7, with D possibly matching TRBD2 (5 bases). The CDR3 extends over 15 amino acids. Trimming stripped 2 bases from V and 3 bases from J, with 14 bases between. From germline, CDR1 is SNHLY and CDR2 FYNNEI. The CDR3 DNA sequence: TGTGCCAGCAGTGAAAAGGGTGGAGGCAACTACGAGCAGTACTTC. It specifies CASSEKGGGNYEQYF.

This sequence joins TRBV11-2 and TRBJ2-5, with D tentatively TRBD1 (6 bases). Trimming took off 4 bases at V and 7 bases at J, with 22 bases between the two ends. The CDR3 has 16 residues. Germline CDR1 is SGHAT and CDR2 is FQNNGV. The DNA of the CDR3 is TGTGCCAGCAGCTCGACCACGGTGGACAGAGGACTGACCCAGTACTTC. It encodes CASSSTTVDRGLTQYF.

V usage is TRBV6-4 and J usage is TRBJ2-1, with TRBD2 identical over 13 bases. The J segment lost 4 bases and the V segment lost 6 bases, leaving 12 bases of the junction unmatched. Germline loops: CDR1 MRHNA, CDR2 SNTAGT. The CDR3 runs to 18 residues. CDR3 sequence (DNA): TGTGCCAGCAGCCGGGACCCTGGACTAGCGGGAGTATACAATGAGCAGTTCTTC. Translated, it gives CASSRDPGLAGVYNEQFF.

This clone has just one count. This chain uses TRBV9 with TRBJ2-1, with unresolved D. Germline CDR1 SGDLS, CDR2 YYNGEE. The CDR3 totals 19 residues. Trimming shortened V by 0 bases and J by 0 bases, and 19 bases separated the two germline ends. As DNA, the CDR3 is TGTGCCAGCAGCGTAGATGATATACCCCCTTATAGCTCCTACAATGAGCAGTTCTTC. Translation gives CASSVDDIPPYSSYNEQFF.

This clone was counted a single time. The same CDR3 also results from other DNA sequences found in this sample. The chain recombines TRBV14 with TRBJ1-2; 8 bases fit TRBD1. The CDR3 is 13 residues long. The junction had 2 bases not matched to a gene; V was cut back by 4 bases and J by 4 bases. Germline CDR1 SGHDN, CDR2 FVKESK. The CDR3 nucleotides read TGTGCCAGCAGCCCAGGGGGCGCCTATGGCTACACCTTC. This sequence encodes CASSPGGAYGYTF. The variable domain in full, with the rest retrieved from reference TRBV14 and TRBJ1-2, is EAGVTQFPSHSVIEKGQTVTLRCDPISGHDNLYWYRRVMGKEIKFLLHFVKESKQDESGMPNNRFLAERTGGTYSTLKVQPAELEDSGVYFCASSPGGAYGYTFGSGTRLTVV.

J is TRBJ2-7 and V is TRBV30, with 10 bases aligning to TRBD1. The DNA matches TRBJ2-1 better at its end, which makes the J call doubtful. CDR1 and CDR2 from the germline V gene are GTSNPN and SVGIG (reference sequence). This CDR3 comprises 13 residues. CDR3: CACPGQGSNEQFF. The CDR3 DNA follows: TGTGCCTGCCCGGGACAGGGGTCCAATGAGCAGTTCTTC.

The chain is built from TRBV6-5 and TRBJ1-1; D might be TRBD1 (5 bases). CDR1 and CDR2 from the germline V gene are MNHEY and SVGAGI. The CDR3 runs 14 residues. V was trimmed by 5 bases and J by 0 bases, leaving 10 bases between them. The CDR3 spells CASSQGPMNTEAFF. The CDR3 coding sequence is TGTGCCAGCAGTCAGGGCCCCATGAACACTGAAGCTTTCTTT.